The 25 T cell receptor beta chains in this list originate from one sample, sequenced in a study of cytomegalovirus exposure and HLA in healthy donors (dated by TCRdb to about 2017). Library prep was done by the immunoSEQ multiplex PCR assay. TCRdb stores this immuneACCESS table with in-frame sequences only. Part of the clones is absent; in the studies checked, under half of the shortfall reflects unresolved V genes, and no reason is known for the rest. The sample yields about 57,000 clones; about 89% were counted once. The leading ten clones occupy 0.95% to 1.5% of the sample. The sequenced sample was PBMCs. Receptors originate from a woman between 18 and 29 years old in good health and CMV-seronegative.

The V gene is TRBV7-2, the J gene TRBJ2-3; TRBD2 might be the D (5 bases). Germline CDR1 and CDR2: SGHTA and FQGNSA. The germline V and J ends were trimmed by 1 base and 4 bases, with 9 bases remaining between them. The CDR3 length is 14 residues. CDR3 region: CASSLGTGSDTQYF. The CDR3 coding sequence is TGTGCCAGCAGCTTAGGTACGGGATCAGATACGCAGTATTTT. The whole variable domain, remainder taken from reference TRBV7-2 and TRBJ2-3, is GAGVSQSPSNKVTEKGKDVELRCDPISGHTALYWYRQSLGQGLEFLIYFQGNSAPDKSGLPSDRFSAERTGGSVSTLTIQRTQQEDSAVYLCASSLGTGSDTQYFGPGTRLTVL.

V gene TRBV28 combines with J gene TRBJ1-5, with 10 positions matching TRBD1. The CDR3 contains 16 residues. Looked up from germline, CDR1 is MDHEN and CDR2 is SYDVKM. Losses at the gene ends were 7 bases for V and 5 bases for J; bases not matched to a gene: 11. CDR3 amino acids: CASTLNRDRGYQPQHF. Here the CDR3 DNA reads TGTGCCAGCACCCTGAACCGGGACAGGGGATATCAGCCCCAGCATTTT.

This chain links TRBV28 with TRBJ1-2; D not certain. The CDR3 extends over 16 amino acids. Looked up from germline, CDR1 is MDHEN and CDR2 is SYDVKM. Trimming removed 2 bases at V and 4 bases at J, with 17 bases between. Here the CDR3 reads CASSLDDSGETYGYTF. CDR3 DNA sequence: TGTGCCAGCAGTTTAGATGACTCCGGAGAAACCTATGGCTACACCTTC.

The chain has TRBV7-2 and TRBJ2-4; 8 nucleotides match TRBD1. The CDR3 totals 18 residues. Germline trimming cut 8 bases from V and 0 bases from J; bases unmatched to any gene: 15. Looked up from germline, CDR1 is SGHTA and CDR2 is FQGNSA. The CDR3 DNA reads TGTGCCAGCCGTCCTGGTCTACAGGGGGGATTAGCCAAAAACATTCAGTACTTC. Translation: CASRPGLQGGLAKNIQYF.

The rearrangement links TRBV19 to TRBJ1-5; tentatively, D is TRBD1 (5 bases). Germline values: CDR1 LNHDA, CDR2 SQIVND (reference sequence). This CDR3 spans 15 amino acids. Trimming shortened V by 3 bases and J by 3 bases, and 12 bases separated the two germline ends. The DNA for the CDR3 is TGTGCCAGTAGTATGGGAGGGGTGCTCAATCAGCCCCAGCATTTT. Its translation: CASSMGGVLNQPQHF.

CDR3 region: CATTLANPNTEAFF. DNA of the CDR3: TGTGCCACTACCCTCGCCAACCCGAACACTGAAGCTTTCTTT. The chain uses TRBV21-1 and TRBJ1-1. TRBV21-1 is assigned pseudogene status. This CDR3 spans 14 amino acids.

The CDR3 region has the DNA TGCGCCAGCAGCCAAGCTCCGTCCGGTGAGCAGTTCTTC. This codes for CASSQAPSGEQFF. This chain uses TRBV4-1 with TRBJ2-1; the D is unclear. The ends were cut back, 1 base at V and 9 bases at J, with 10 bases in the middle. This CDR3 contains 13 residues. The germline CDR1 and CDR2 sequences are MGHRA and YSYEKL.

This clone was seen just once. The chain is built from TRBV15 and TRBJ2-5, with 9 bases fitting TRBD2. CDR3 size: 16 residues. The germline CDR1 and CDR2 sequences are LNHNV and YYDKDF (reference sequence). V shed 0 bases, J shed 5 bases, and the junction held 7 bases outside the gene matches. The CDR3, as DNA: TGTGCCACCAGCAGAGATCTAGCGGGGCCTTCCGAGACCCAGTACTTC. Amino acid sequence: CATSRDLAGPSETQYF.

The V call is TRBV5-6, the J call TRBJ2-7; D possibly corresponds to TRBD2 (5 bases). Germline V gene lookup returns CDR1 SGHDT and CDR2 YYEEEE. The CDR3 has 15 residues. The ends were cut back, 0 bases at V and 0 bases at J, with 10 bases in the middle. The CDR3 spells CASSLVGDTSYEQYF. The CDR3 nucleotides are TGTGCCAGCAGCTTGGTGGGAGATACCTCCTACGAGCAGTACTTC. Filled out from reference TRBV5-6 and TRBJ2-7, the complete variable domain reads DAGVTQSPTHLIKTRGQQVTLRCSPKSGHDTVSWYQQALGQGPQFIFQYYEEEERQRGNFPDRFSGHQFPNYSSELNVNALLLGDSALYLCASSLVGDTSYEQYFGPGTRLTVT.

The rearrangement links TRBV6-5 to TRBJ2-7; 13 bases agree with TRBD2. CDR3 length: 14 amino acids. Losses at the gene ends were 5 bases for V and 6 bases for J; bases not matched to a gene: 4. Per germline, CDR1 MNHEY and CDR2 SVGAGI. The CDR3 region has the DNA TGTGCCAGCAGTCGCGGACTAGCGGGGGCCGAGCAGTACTTC. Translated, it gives CASSRGLAGAEQYF.

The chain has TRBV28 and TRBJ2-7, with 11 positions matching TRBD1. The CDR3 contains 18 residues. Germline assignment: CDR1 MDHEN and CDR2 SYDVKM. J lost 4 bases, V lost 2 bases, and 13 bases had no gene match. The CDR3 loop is CASSLHQRPRDRGYEQYF. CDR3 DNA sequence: TGTGCCAGCAGTTTACACCAAAGGCCCCGGGACAGGGGGTACGAGCAGTACTTC.

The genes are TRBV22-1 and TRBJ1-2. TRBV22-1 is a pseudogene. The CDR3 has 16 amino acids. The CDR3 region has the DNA TGTCCTGGGAGGTTCTACGGAAAGCGAGAGACCTATGGCTACACCTTC. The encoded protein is CPGRFYGKRETYGYTF.

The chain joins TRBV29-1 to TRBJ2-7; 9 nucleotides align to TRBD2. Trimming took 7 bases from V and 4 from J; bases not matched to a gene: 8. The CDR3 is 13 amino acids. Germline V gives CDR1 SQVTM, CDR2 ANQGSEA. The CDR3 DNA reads TGCAGCGCTGCGGGAGGGACAAAATACGAGCAGTACTTC. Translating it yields CSAAGGTKYEQYF.

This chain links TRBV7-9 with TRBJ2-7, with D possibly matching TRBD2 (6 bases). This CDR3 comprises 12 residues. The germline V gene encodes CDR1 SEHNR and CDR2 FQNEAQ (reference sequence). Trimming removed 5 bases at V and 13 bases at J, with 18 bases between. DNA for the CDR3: TGTGCCAGCAGCCTAGACGGAGGGAGCTCCTACTTC. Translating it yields CASSLDGGSSYF. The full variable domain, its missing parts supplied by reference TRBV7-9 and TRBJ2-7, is DTGVSQNPRHKITKRGQNVTFRCDPISEHNRLYWYRQTLGQGPEFLTYFQNEAQLEKSRLLSDRFSAERPKGSFSTLEIQRTEQGDSAMYLCASSLDGGSSYFGPGTRLTVT.

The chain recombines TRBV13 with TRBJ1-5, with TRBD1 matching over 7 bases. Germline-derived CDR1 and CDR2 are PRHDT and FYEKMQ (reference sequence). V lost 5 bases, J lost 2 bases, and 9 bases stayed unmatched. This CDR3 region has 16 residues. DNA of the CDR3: TGTGCCAGCAGCGCCCGACAGGGTCGCGGCAATCAGCCCCAGCATTTT. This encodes CASSARQGRGNQPQHF.

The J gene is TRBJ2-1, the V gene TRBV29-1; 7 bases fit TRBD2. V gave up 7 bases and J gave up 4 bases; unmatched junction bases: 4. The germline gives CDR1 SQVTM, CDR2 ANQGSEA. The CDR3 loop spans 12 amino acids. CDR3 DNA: TGCAGCGCTAGGGAGGGTTACAATGAGCAGTTCTTC. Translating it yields CSAREGYNEQFF.

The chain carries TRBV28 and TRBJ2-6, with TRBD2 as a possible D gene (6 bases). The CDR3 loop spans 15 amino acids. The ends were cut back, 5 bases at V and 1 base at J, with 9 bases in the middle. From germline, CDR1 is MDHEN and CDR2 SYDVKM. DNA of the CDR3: TGTGCCAGCAGTCCGGGGGTGTCTGGGGCCAACGTCCTGACTTTC. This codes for CASSPGVSGANVLTF.

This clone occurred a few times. The CDR3 protein is CASSLLNQPQHF. CDR3 DNA: TGTGCCAGCAGCTTGTTAAATCAGCCCCAGCATTTT. The V call is TRBV7-9, the J call TRBJ1-5; D uncertain. This CDR3 is 12 amino acids long. Trimming left V 3 bases short and J 4 bases short, with 4 bases between. Germline CDR1 is SEHNR and CDR2 is FQNEAQ (reference sequence).

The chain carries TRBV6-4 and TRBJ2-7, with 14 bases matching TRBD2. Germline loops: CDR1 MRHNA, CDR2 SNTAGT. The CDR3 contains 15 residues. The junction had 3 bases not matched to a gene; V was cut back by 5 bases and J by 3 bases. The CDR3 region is CASSFGTSGSYEQYF. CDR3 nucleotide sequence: TGTGCCAGCAGTTTTGGGACTAGCGGGAGCTACGAGCAGTACTTC.

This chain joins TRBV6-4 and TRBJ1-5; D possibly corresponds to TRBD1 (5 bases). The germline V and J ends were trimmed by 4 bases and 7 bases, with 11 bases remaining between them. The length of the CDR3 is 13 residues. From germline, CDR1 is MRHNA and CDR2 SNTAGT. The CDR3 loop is CASSAGREQPQHF. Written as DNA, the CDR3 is TGTGCCAGCAGTGCAGGGCGCGAACAGCCCCAGCATTTT.

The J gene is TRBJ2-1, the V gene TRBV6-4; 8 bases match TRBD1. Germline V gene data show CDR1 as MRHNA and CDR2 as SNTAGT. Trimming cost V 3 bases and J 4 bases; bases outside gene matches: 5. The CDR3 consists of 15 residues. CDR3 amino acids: CASSEQQGDYNEQFF. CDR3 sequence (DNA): TGTGCCAGCAGTGAGCAACAGGGGGATTACAATGAGCAGTTCTTC.

The CDR3 bases are TGTGCCAGCTCACAAAATCCGGGACAGCAAGAGACCCAGTACTTC. Translating gives CASSQNPGQQETQYF. This rearrangement joins TRBV18 to TRBJ2-5; 7 positions match TRBD1. Germline CDR1 reads KGHSH; CDR2 reads LQKENI. The V and J ends lost 4 bases and 2 bases, in that order; junction bases with no gene match: 7. This CDR3 region has 15 residues.

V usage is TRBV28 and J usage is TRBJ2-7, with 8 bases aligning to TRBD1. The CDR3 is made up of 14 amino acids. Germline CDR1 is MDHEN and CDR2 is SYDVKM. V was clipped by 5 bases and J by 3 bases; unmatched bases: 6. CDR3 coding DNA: TGTGCCAGCAGTACGGACAGGGTATACTACGAGCAGTACTTC. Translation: CASSTDRVYYEQYF.

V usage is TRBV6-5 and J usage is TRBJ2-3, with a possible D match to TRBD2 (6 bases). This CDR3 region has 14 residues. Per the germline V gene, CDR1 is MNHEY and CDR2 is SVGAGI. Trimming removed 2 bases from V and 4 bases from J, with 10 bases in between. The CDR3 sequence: CASSYRDSADTQYF. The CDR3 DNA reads TGTGCCAGCAGTTACCGGGACTCTGCAGATACGCAGTATTTT.

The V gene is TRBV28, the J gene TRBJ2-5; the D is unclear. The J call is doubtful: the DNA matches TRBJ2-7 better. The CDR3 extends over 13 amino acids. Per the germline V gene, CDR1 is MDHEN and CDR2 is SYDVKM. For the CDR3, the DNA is TGTGCCAGCAGTTTCTCCGATTCCTACGAGCAGTACTTC. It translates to CASSFSDSYEQYF.